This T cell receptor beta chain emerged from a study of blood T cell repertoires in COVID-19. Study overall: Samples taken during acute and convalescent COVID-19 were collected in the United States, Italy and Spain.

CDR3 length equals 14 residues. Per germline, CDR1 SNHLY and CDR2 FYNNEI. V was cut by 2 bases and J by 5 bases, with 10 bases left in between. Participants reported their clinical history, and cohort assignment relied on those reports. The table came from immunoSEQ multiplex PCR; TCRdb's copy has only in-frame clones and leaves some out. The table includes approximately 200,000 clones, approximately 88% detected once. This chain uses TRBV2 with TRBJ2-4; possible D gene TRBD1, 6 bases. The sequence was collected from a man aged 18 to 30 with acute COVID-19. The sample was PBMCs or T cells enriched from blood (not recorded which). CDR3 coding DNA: TGTGCCAGCAGTGAAACGGCAGGGGAAAACATTCAGTACTTC. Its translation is CASSETAGENIQYF.